The clone carrying this T cell receptor (beta chain) was found many times. This sample is part of a study of T-cell memory formation after mild COVID-19. V gave up 3 bases and J gave up 6 bases, with 11 bases separating them. Germline V gene data show CDR1 as MDHEN and CDR2 as SYDVKM. The CDR3 contains 14 residues. TCRdb re-called the 5' RACE reads through MiXCR, storing one row per CDR3 protein. This sample has over 12,000 distinct CDR3 sequences, with about a fifth found just once. The sequence was obtained from a man between 18 and 35 years old who had mild COVID-19 (a few samples of this study predate the infection). Cell type and time point are not known. The J gene is TRBJ2-2, the V gene TRBV28; D ambiguous. Specimen: PBMCs or a T cell subset sorted from them (not recorded which). DNA for the CDR3: TGTGCCAGCAGTTTCGGCCTGCCGGCCGGGGAGCTGTTTTTT. Residues: CASSFGLPAGELFF. The entire variable domain, with the rest obtained from reference TRBV28 and TRBJ2-2, is as follows: DVKVTQSSRYLVKRTGEKVFLECVQDMDHENMFWYRQDPGLGLRLIYFSYDVKMKEKGDIPEGYSVSREKKERFSLILESASTNQTSMYLCASSFGLPAGELFFGEGSRLTVL.